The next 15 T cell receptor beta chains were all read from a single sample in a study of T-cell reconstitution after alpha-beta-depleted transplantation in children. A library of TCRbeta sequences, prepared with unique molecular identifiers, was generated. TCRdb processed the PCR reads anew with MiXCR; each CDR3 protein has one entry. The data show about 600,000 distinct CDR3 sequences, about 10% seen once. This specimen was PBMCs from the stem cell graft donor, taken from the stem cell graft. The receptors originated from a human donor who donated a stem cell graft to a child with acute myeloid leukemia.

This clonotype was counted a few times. DNA of the CDR3: TGCAGTGCTAGCTTGACAGGGAACTATGGCTACACCTTC. It specifies CSASLTGNYGYTF. The V call is TRBV20-1, the J call TRBJ1-2; 7 bases are shared with TRBD1. Germline CDR1 is DFQATT and CDR2 is SNEGSKA (reference sequence). Trimming at V came to 3 bases and at J to 2 bases, leaving 3 bases not matched to a gene. The CDR3 extends over 13 amino acids.

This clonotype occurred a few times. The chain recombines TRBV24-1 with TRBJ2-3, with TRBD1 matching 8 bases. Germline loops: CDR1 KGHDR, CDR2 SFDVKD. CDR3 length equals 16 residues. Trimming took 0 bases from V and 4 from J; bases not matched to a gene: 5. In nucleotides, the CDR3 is TGTGCCACCAGTGATTTGCGGACAGGGCTCGCAGATACGCAGTATTTT. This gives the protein CATSDLRTGLADTQYF.

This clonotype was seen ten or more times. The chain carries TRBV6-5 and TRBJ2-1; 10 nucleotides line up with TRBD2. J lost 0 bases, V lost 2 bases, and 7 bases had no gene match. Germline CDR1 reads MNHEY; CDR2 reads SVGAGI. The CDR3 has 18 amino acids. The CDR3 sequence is CASSYKGAGGPSYNEQFF. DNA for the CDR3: TGTGCCAGCAGTTACAAAGGAGCGGGAGGGCCCTCCTACAATGAGCAGTTCTTC.

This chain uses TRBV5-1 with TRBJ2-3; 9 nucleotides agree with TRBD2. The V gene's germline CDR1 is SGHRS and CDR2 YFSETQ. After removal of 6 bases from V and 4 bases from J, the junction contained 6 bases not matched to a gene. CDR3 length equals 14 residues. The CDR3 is CASMAGGQADTQYF. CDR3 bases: TGCGCCAGCATGGCGGGAGGGCAGGCAGATACGCAGTATTTT. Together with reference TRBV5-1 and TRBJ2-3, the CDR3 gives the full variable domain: KAGVTQTPRYLIKTRGQQVTLSCSPISGHRSVSWYQQTPGQGLQFLFEYFSETQRNKGNFPGRFSGRQFSNSRSEMNVSTLELGDSALYLCASMAGGQADTQYFGPGTRLTVL.

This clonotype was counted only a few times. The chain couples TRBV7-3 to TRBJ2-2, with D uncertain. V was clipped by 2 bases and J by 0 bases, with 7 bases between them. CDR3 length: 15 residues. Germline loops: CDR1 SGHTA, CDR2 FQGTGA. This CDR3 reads CASSLYDTNTGELFF. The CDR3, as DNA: TGTGCCAGCAGCTTATATGACACGAACACCGGGGAGCTGTTTTTT.

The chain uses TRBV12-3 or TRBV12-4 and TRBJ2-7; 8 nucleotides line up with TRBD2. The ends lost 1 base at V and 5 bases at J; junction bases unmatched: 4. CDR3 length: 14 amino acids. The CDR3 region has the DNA TGTGCCAGCAGTTTAGGCGGGAGGTACGACGAGCAGTACTTC. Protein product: CASSLGGRYDEQYF.

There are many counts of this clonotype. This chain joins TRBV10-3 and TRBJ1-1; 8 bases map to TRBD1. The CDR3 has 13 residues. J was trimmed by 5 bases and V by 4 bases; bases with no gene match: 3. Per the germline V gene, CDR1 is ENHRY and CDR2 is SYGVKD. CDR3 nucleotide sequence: TGTGCCATCAGTGGGACAGGGAGAACTGAAGCTTTCTTT. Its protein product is CAISGTGRTEAFF.

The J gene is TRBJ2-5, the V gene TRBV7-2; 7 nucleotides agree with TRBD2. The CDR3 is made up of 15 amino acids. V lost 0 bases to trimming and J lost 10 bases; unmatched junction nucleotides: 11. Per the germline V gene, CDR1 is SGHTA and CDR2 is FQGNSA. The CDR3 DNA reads TGTGCCAGCAGCTTAGCGTGGGCAGGGAGGGATGTCCAGTACTTC. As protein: CASSLAWAGRDVQYF.

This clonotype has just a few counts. The chain's CDR3 is CASSLVLGLAGNEQFF. Here the CDR3 DNA reads TGCGCCAGCAGCTTGGTCCTCGGACTAGCTGGCAATGAGCAGTTCTTC. The rearrangement links TRBV5-1 to TRBJ2-1; 8 bases match TRBD2. The junction had 8 bases not matched to a gene; V was cut back by 0 bases and J by 6 bases. The germline V gene has CDR1 SGHRS and CDR2 YFSETQ. The CDR3 contains 16 residues.

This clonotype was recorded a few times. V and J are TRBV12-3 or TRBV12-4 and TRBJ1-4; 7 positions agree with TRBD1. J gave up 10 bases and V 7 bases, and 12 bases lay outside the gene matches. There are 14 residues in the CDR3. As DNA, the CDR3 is TGTGCCAGCACCCCGAAGAGGGACAGCGGAAAACTGTTTTTT. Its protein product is CASTPKRDSGKLFF.

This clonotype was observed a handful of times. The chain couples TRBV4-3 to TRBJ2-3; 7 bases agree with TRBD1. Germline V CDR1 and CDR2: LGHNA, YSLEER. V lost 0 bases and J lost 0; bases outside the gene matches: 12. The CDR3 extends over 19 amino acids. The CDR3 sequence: CASSQDWDSRTTSTDTQYF. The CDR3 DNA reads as TGCGCCAGCAGCCAAGACTGGGACAGCCGGACCACTAGCACAGATACGCAGTATTTT.

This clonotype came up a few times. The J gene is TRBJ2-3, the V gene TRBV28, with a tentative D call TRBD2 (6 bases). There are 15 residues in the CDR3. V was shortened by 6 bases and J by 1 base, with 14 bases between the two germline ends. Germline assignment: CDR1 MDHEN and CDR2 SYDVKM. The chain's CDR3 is CASRKRDWGTDTQYF. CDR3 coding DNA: TGTGCCAGCAGGAAACGGGACTGGGGCACAGATACGCAGTATTTT.

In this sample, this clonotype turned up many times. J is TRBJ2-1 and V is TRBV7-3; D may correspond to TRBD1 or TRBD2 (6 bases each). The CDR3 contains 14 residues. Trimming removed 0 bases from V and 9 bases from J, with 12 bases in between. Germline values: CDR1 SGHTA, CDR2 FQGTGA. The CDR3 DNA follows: TGTGCCAGCAGCTTAACAGGGGGGAGTAGTGAGCAGTTCTTC. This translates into CASSLTGGSSEQFF.

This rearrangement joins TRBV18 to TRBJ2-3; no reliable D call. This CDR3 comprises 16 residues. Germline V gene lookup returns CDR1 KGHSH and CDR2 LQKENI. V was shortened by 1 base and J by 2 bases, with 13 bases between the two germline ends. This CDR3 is CASSPRGTTITDTQYF. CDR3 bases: TGTGCCAGCTCACCACGCGGAACGACGATCACAGATACGCAGTATTTT. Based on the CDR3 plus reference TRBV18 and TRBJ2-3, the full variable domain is NAGVMQNPRHLVRRRGQEARLRCSPMKGHSHVYWYRQLPEEGLKFMVYLQKENIIDESGMPKERFSAEFPKEGPSILRIQQVVRGDSAAYFCASSPRGTTITDTQYFGPGTRLTVL.

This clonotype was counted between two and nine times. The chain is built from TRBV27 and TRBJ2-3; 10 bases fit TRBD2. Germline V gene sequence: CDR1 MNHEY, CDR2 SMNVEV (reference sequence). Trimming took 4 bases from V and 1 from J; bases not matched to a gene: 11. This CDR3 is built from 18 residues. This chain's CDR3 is CASSSVFIAGGGTDTQYF. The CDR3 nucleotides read TGTGCCAGCAGTTCGGTTTTTATAGCGGGAGGAGGCACAGATACGCAGTATTTT.